The 4 T cell receptor beta chains below were found in one sample sequenced in a study of T cell responses to AZD1222 COVID-19 vaccine. TCRdb keeps only in-frame clones here, not all; method: immunoSEQ multiplex PCR. Of fewer than 100,000 clones in the sample, around 90% were seen once. Sequencing was performed on peripheral blood, taken 28 days after the second AZD1222 dose. Receptor source: an adult who received the AZD1222 COVID-19 vaccine.

The chain couples TRBV29-1 to TRBJ1-2, with 9 positions matching TRBD1. CDR3 length equals 13 residues. Germline values: CDR1 SQVTM, CDR2 ANQGSEA. V lost 7 bases to trimming and J lost 6 bases; unmatched junction nucleotides: 9. CDR3 DNA sequence: TGCAGCGACCTACAGGGGGCGCAAGATGGCTACACCTTC. Its protein product is CSDLQGAQDGYTF.

The chain recombines TRBV6-5 with TRBJ1-2; 7 bases match TRBD1. The CDR3 contains 12 residues. Unmatched junction bases numbered 6, after V lost 6 bases and J lost 8 bases. Germline V gene sequence: CDR1 MNHEY, CDR2 SVGAGI. The CDR3 sequence: CASRAGGVGYTF. DNA of the CDR3: TGTGCCAGCAGAGCAGGGGGGGTCGGCTACACCTTC.

The rearrangement uses TRBV3-1 (or the pseudogene TRBV3-2) and TRBJ2-7; D remains unclear. Germline CDR1 LGHDT, CDR2 YNNKEL (reference sequence). The V end was cut by 4 bases, the J end by 6 bases, with 10 bases between. CDR3 length: 12 residues. The CDR3 DNA sequence: TGTGCCAGCAGCCTCCACAGTCCCGAGCAGTACTTC. The encoded protein is CASSLHSPEQYF.

V and J are TRBV7-6 and TRBJ1-1; 9 bases are a match to TRBD1. The CDR3 contains 15 residues. V was pared by 1 base and J by 6 bases, with 6 bases of the junction left unmatched. The germline V gene has CDR1 SGHVS and CDR2 FNYEAQ. The CDR3 DNA reads TGTGCCAGCAGCTTAGGCACGACAGGGGGTGCTGAAGCTTTCTTT. Translated, it gives CASSLGTTGGAEAFF.